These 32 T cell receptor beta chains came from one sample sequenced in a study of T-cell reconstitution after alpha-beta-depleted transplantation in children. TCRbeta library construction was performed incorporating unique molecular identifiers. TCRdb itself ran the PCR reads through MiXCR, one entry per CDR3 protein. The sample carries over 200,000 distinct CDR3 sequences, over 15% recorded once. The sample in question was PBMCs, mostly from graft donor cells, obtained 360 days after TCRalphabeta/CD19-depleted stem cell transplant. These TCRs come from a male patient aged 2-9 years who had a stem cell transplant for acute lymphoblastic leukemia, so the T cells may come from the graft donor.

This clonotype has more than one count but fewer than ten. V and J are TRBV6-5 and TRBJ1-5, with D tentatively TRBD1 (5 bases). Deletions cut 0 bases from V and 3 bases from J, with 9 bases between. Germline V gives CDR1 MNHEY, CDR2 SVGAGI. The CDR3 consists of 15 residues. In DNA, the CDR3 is TGTGCCAGCAGTTACTCGGGACGGAACAATCAGCCCCAGCATTTT. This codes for CASSYSGRNNQPQHF.

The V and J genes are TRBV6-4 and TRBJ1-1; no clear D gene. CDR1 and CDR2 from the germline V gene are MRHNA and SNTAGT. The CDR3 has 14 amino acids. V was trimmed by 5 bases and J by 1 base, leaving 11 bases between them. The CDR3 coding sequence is TGTGCCAGCAGTTTCGGACTAGGGAACACTGAAGCTTTCTTT. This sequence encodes CASSFGLGNTEAFF.

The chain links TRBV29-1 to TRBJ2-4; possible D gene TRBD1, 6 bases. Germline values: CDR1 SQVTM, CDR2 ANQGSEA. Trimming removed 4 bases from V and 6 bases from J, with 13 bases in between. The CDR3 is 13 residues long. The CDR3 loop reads CSVVWGLGNIQYF. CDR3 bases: TGCAGCGTTGTGTGGGGGCTGGGAAACATTCAGTACTTC.

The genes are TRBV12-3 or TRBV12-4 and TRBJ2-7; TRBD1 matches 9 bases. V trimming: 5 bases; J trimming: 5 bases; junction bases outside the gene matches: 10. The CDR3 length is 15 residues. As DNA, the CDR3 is TGTGCCAGCAGTCGCCCCGGGACAGGGTTTCACGAGCAGTACTTC. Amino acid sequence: CASSRPGTGFHEQYF.

CDR3 protein: CASSPLSGVSPSGYTF. The CDR3 DNA reads TGTGCCAGCAGTCCCCTCTCCGGGGTCTCTCCCAGTGGCTACACCTTC. The V call is TRBV12-3 or TRBV12-4, the J call TRBJ1-2; the D is unclear. V gave up 5 bases and J gave up 7 bases, with 23 bases separating them. The CDR3 is made up of 16 amino acids.

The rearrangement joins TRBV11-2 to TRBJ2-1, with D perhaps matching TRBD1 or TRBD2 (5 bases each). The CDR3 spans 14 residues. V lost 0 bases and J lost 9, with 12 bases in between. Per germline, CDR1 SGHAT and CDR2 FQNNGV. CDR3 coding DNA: TGTGCCAGCAGCTTAGATACCGGGGCCAGTGAGCAGTTCTTC. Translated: CASSLDTGASEQFF.

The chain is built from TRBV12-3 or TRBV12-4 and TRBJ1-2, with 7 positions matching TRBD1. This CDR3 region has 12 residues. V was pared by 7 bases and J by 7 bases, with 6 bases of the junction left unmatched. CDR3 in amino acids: CASNLDRAGYTF. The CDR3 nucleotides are TGTGCCAGCAACCTCGACAGGGCTGGCTACACCTTC.

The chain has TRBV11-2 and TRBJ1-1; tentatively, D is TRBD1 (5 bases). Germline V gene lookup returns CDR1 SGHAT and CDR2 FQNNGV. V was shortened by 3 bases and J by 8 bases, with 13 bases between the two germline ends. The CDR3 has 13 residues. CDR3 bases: TGTGCCAGCAGCTTGGCCCTCACAGGAGAAGCTTTCTTT. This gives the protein CASSLALTGEAFF.

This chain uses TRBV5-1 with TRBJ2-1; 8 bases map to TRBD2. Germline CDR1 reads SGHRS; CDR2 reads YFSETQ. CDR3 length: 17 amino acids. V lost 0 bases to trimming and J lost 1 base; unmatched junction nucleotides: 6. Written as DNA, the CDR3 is TGCGCCAGCAGCTTGGCAGAGCTAGCGGGTTCCTACAATGAGCAGTTCTTC. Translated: CASSLAELAGSYNEQFF.

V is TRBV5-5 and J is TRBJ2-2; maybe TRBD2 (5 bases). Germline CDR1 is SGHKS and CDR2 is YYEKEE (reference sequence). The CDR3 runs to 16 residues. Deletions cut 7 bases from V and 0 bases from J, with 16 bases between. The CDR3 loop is CASFPLVRANTGELFF. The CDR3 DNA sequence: TGTGCCAGCTTCCCCCTGGTGAGGGCGAACACCGGGGAGCTGTTTTTT.

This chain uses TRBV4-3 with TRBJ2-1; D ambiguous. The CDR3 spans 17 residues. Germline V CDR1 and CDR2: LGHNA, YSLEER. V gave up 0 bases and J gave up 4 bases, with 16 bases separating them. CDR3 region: CASSQDPTPRLYNEQFF. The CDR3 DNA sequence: TGCGCCAGCAGCCAAGATCCCACCCCTCGGCTTTACAATGAGCAGTTCTTC.

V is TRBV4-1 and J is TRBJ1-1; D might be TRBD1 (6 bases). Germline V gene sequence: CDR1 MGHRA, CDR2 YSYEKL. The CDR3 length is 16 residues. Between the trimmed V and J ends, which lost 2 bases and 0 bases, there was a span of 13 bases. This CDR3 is CASSQLGGRMNTEAFF. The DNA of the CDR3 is TGCGCCAGCAGCCAACTGGGGGGCAGAATGAACACTGAAGCTTTCTTT.

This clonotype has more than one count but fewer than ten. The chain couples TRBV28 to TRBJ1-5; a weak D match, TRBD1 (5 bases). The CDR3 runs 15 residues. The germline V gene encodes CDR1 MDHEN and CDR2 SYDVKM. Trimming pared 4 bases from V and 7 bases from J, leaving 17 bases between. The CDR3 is CASSYRDAGEQPQHF. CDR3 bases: TGTGCCAGCAGTTACCGGGACGCCGGGGAGCAGCCCCAGCATTTT.

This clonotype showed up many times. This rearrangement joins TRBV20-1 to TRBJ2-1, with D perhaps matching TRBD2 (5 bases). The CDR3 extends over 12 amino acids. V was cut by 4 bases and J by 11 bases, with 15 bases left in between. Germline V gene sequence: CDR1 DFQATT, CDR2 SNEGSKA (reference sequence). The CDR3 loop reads CSATFGGNQQFF. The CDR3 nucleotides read TGCAGTGCTACTTTTGGAGGAAATCAGCAGTTCTTC.

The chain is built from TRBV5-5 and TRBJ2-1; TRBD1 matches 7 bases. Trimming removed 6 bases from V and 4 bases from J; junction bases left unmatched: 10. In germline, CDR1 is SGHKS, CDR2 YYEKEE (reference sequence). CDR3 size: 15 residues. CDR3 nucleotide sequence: TGTGCCAGCACCTCCAACCGGGACAGTTACAATGAGCAGTTCTTC. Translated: CASTSNRDSYNEQFF.

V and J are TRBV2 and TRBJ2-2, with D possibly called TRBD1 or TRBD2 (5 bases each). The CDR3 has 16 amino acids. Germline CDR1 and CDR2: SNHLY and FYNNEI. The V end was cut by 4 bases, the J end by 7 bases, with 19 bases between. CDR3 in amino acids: CASSGSRTGTDGELFF. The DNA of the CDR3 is TGTGCCAGCAGTGGAAGTAGGACGGGGACGGACGGGGAGCTGTTTTTT.

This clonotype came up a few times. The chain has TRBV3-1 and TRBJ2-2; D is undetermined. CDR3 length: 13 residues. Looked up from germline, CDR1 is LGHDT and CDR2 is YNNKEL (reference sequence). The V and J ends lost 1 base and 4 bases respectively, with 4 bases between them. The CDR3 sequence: CASSQGSTGELFF. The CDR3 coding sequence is TGTGCCAGCAGCCAAGGTAGCACCGGGGAGCTGTTTTTT.

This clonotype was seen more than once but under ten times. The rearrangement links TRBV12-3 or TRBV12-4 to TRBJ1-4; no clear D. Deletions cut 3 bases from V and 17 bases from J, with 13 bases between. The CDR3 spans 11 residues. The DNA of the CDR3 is TGTGCCAGCAGTTTCTTCGGGTCAGTCTTTTTT. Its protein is CASSFFGSVFF.

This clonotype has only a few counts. CDR3 sequence (DNA): TGTGCCAGCAGCTTAGGGAGACAGGGTCGAATTGAAGCTTTCTTT. Encoded protein: CASSLGRQGRIEAFF. The chain joins TRBV7-9 to TRBJ1-1; TRBD1 matches 7 bases. Per germline, CDR1 SEHNR and CDR2 FQNEAQ (reference sequence). This CDR3 has 15 residues. With 1 base clipped from V and 7 bases from J, the junction kept 9 bases outside the gene matches.

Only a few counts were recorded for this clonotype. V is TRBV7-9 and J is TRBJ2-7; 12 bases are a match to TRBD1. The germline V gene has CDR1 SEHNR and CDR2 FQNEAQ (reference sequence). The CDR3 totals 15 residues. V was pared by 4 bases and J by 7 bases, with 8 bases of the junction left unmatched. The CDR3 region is CASSSQGQGAGEQYF. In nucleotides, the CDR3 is TGTGCCAGCAGCTCTCAGGGACAGGGGGCGGGGGAGCAGTACTTC.

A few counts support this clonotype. The CDR3 reads CASSSGVMNTEAFF. CDR3 DNA sequence: TGTGCCAGCAGCTCGGGGGTTATGAACACTGAAGCTTTCTTT. This rearrangement joins TRBV7-9 to TRBJ1-1, with D possibly matching TRBD1 (5 bases). From germline, CDR1 is SEHNR and CDR2 FQNEAQ (reference sequence). The CDR3 is 14 residues long. V was cut by 4 bases and J by 0 bases, with 9 bases left in between. Drawing the rest from reference TRBV7-9 and TRBJ1-1, the complete variable domain is DTGVSQNPRHKITKRGQNVTFRCDPISEHNRLYWYRQTLGQGPEFLTYFQNEAQLEKSRLLSDRFSAERPKGSFSTLEIQRTEQGDSAMYLCASSSGVMNTEAFFGQGTRLTVV.

In DNA, the CDR3 is TGCGCCAGCAGCCCATTAGCGGGGGGCCCTCCCGGGGAGCTGTTTTTT. Protein product: CASSPLAGGPPGELFF. This chain connects TRBV5-1 to TRBJ2-2; 10 nucleotides match TRBD2. J was trimmed by 6 bases and V by 4 bases; bases with no gene match: 9. Germline V gene lookup returns CDR1 SGHRS and CDR2 YFSETQ. This CDR3 comprises 16 residues.

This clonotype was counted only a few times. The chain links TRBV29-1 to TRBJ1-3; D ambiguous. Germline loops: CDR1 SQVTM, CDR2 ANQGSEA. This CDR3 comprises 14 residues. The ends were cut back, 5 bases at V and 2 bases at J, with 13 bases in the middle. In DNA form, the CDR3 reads TGCAGCGTTTCCGTCCGGGCGGCTGGAAACACCATATATTTT. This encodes CSVSVRAAGNTIYF.

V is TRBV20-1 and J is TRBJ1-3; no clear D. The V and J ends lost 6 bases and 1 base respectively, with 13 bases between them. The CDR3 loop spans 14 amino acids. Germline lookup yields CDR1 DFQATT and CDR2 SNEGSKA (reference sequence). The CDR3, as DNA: TGCAGTGCGGCCGATCGTGGTTCTGGAAACACCATATATTTT. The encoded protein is CSAADRGSGNTIYF.

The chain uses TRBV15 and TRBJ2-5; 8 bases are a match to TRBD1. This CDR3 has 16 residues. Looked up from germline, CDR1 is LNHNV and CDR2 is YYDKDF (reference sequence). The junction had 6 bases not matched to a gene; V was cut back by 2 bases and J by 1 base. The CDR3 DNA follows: TGTGCCACCAGCAGACCTTCAACAGGGGGCCAAGAGACCCAGTACTTC. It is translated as CATSRPSTGGQETQYF.

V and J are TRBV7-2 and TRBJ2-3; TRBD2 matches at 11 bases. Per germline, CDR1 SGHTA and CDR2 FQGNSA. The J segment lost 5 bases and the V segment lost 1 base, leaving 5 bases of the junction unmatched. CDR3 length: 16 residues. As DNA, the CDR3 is TGTGCCAGCAGCTTAGTTAGCGGGGGGGCCTTAGATACGCAGTATTTT. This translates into CASSLVSGGALDTQYF.

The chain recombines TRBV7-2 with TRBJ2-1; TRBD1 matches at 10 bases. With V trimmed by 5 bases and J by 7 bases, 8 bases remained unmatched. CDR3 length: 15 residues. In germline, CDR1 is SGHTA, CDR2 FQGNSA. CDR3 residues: CASSRRQGAGNEQFF. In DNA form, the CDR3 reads TGTGCCAGCAGCCGACGACAGGGGGCAGGGAATGAGCAGTTCTTC.

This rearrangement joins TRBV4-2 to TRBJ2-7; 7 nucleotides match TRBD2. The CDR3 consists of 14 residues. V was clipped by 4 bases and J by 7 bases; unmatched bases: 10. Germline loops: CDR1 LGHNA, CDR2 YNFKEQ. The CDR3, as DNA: TGTGCCAGCAGCCCGACTAGCCCATCAGGGGAGCAGTACTTC. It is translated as CASSPTSPSGEQYF.

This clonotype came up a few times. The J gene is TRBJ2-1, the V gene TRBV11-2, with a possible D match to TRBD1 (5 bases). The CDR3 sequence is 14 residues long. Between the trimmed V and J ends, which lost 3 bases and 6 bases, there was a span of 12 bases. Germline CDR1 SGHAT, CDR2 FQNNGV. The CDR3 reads CASSFSSGLNEQFF. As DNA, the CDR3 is TGTGCCAGCAGCTTTAGCTCAGGGCTCAATGAGCAGTTCTTC.

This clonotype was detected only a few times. The CDR3 protein is CASSFQGVSNEQFF. CDR3 DNA: TGTGCCAGCAGTTTCCAGGGGGTCAGCAATGAGCAGTTCTTC. The chain uses TRBV6-2 or TRBV6-3 and TRBJ2-1, with 7 bases aligning to TRBD1. The germline V gene has CDR1 MNHEY and CDR2 SVGEGT. V lost 4 bases and J lost 6; bases outside the gene matches: 6. This CDR3 has 14 amino acids.

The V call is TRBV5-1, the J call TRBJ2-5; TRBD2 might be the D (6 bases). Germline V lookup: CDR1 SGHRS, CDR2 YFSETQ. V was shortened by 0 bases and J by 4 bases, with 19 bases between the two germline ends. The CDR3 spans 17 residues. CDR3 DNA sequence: TGCGCCAGCAGCTTGGGCCGACTAGTCGGCCACCCAGAGACCCAGTACTTC. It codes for CASSLGRLVGHPETQYF. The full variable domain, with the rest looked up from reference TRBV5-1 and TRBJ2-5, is KAGVTQTPRYLIKTRGQQVTLSCSPISGHRSVSWYQQTPGQGLQFLFEYFSETQRNKGNFPGRFSGRQFSNSRSEMNVSTLELGDSALYLCASSLGRLVGHPETQYFGPGTRLLVL.

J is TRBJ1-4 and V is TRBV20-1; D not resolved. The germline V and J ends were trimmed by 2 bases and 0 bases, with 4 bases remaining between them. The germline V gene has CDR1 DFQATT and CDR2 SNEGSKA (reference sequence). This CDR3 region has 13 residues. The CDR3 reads CSARLATNEKLFF. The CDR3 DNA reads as TGCAGTGCTAGACTGGCAACTAATGAAAAACTGTTTTTT.